This T cell receptor (beta chain) was sequenced in a study of T cell responses to AZD1222 COVID-19 vaccine. Study results and caveats: There were mostly white British donors and more females than males, and clonal diversity was possibly underestimated. Regions 160-218 and 743-854 held dominance among vaccine-associated CD4 TCRs, which spanned spike. Spike-specific TCR breadth and depth went up after people got two AZD1222 doses.

This CDR3 region has 16 residues. Germline V gene data show CDR1 as SEHNR and CDR2 as FQNEAQ (reference sequence). Trimming shortened V by 4 bases and J by 6 bases, and 20 bases separated the two germline ends. The repertoire was sequenced with immunoSEQ multiplex PCR; TCRdb's copy has only in-frame clones and lacks some. This sample carries roughly 150,000 clones, roughly 90% of them seen once, and the ten largest clones take about 4.5%. Regarding this clone: Antigen unknown.

The chain joins TRBV7-9 to TRBJ2-3; D remains unclear. The TCR originated in an adult in good health. The source material was peripheral blood, sampled on day 0 of AZD1222 vaccination. This chain's CDR3 is CASSSSGPQRTDTQYF. CDR3 nucleotide sequence: TGTGCCAGCAGCTCTAGTGGCCCACAGCGTACGGATACGCAGTATTTT.